This T cell receptor beta chain derives from a study of shared clonotypes between healthy human individuals. The CDR3 length is 13 residues. After removal of 7 bases from V and 2 bases from J, the junction contained 3 bases not matched to a gene. CDR1 is LNHDA and CDR2 is SQIVND in the germline V gene (reference sequence). Study observations and caveats: In contrast to clonotypes shared by all four donors, non-shared clonotypes had lower generation probabilities.

Comment on this clone: What it recognizes is unknown.

The method was immunoSEQ multiplex PCR; TCRdb's version includes in-frame clones alone and lacks a portion of them. The sample has about 1 million clones; about 80% are singletons. The genes are TRBV19 and TRBJ1-2; 8 bases align to TRBD1. The sequence was obtained from a young man in good health. The sequencing input was memory CD4+ T cells sorted from blood. Subset of the sample: CD45RA-negative fraction. The CDR3 DNA is TGTGCCAGTACCGGACAGGGCAACTATGGCTACACCTTC. Its protein product is CASTGQGNYGYTF.